This T cell receptor (beta chain) derives from a study of technical replicates of blood from several donors. Assay: immunoSEQ multiplex PCR; the TCRdb copy retains only in-frame clones and omits some. The sample lists 67,000 or so clones; 80% to 95% were seen once. The CDR3 extends over 17 amino acids. Germline values: CDR1 SGHTA, CDR2 FQGNSA. V dropped 2 bases and J dropped 7; count of bases not matched to a gene: 10. The chain joins TRBV7-2 to TRBJ2-1; 11 bases agree with TRBD2. What was sequenced was T cells isolated from PBMCs. This TCR derives from a human donor in good health. The CDR3 reads CASSLFVLAGGANEQFF. CDR3 coding DNA: TGTGCCAGCAGCTTATTCGTTTTAGCGGGAGGGGCAAATGAGCAGTTCTTC.